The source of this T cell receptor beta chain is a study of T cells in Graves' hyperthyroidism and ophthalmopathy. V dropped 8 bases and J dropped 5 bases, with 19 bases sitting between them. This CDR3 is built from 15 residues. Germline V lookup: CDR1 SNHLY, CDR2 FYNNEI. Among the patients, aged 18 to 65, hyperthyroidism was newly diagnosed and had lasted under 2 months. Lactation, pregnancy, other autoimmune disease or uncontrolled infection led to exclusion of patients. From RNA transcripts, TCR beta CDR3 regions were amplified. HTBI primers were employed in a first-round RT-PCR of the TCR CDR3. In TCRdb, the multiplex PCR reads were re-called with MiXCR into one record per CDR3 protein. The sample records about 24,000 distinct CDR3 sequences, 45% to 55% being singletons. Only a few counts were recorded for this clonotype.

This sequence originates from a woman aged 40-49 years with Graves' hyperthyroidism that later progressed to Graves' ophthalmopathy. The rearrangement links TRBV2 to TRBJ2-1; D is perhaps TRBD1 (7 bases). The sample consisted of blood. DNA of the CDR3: TGTGCCAGCCCCCGGGGGTCAGGGGGAAACAATGAGCAGTTCTTC. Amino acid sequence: CASPRGSGGNNEQFF.